This TCR beta chain emerged from a study of CD8 T cells in ankylosing spondylitis. Via MiXCR, TCRdb re-called the 5' RACE reads, giving one row per CDR3 protein. This table has roughly 130,000 distinct CDR3 sequences, around 15% appearing once. This clonotype was counted a few times. The sample comprised blood, either unsorted or a sorted T cell fraction (not recorded which). The clonotype originates from a female donor with ankylosing spondylitis or in good health (not recorded which).

CDR3 in DNA: TGTGCCAGCAGCTTGCCCTTCCAAGGGGGTCAAGAGACCCAGTACTTC. It is translated as CASSLPFQGGQETQYF. The chain uses TRBV5-6 and TRBJ2-5, with a weak D call TRBD1 (6 bases). There are 16 residues in the CDR3. Germline V gives CDR1 SGHDT, CDR2 YYEEEE. V shed 1 base and J shed 2 bases, with 15 bases lying between them. The whole variable domain, remainder taken from reference TRBV5-6 and TRBJ2-5, is DAGVTQSPTHLIKTRGQQVTLRCSPKSGHDTVSWYQQALGQGPQFIFQYYEEEERQRGNFPDRFSGHQFPNYSSELNVNALLLGDSALYLCASSLPFQGGQETQYFGPGTRLLVL.